This TCR beta chain was identified during a study of neurological immune-mediated disorders. Study-wide points: Phylogenetic grouping placed 18 of 34 multiple sclerosis patients' repertoires in one related-CDR3 cluster, a possible signature.

This clonotype was counted ten times or more. Its antigen is as yet unknown. CDR1 is LNHNV, CDR2 YYDKDF, per germline (reference sequence). CDR3 size: 17 residues. J lost 4 bases, V lost 1 base, and 4 bases had no gene match. From the 5' RACE reads, TCRdb called clonotypes with MiXCR, one entry per CDR3 protein. This sample has roughly 100,000 distinct CDR3 sequences; around 3.3% occur once, and the top ten carry 6%. Material for sequencing was PBMCs. The gene calls are TRBV15 and TRBJ2-2; the match to TRBD2 covers 12 bases. The sequence came from a woman between 18 and 29 years old with multiple sclerosis. CDR3 amino acids: CATSRGASGRVTGELFF. The CDR3 DNA reads TGTGCCACCAGCAGAGGGGCTAGCGGGAGGGTCACCGGGGAGCTGTTTTTT.